Presented here are 8 T cell receptor beta chains from one specimen sequenced in a study of radiotherapy plus CTLA-4 blockade in lung cancer. The table came from immunoSEQ multiplex PCR; TCRdb's copy has only in-frame clones and leaves some out. Found here are roughly 32,000 clones, roughly 70% of them singletons; the top ten hold more than 3.5%. The sample was peripheral blood, taken from a patient treated with radiotherapy plus ipilimumab. The source of these receptors is a human donor with non-small cell lung cancer who had stable disease on radiotherapy plus ipilimumab.

The rearrangement uses TRBV27 and TRBJ2-3; D unclear. Trimming removed 3 bases at V and 0 bases at J, with 13 bases between. The CDR3 contains 16 residues. CDR1 and CDR2 (germline): MNHEY, SMNVEV (reference sequence). CDR3 region: CASSFGRPSSTDTQYF. CDR3 bases: TGTGCCAGCAGTTTTGGTCGGCCTTCTAGCACAGATACGCAGTATTTT.

The CDR3 spells CASTQGTGELFF. The CDR3 DNA sequence: TGTGCCAGCACTCAGGGCACCGGGGAGCTGTTTTTT. This sequence joins TRBV6-5 and TRBJ2-2; weak D call: TRBD1 (5 bases). Trimming stripped 7 bases from V and 4 bases from J, with 7 bases between. CDR1 and CDR2 (germline): MNHEY, SVGAGI. The CDR3 loop spans 12 amino acids.

This clone has only a few counts. V and J are TRBV6-5 and TRBJ1-1; D uncertain. Germline V gene sequence: CDR1 MNHEY, CDR2 SVGAGI. V shed 5 bases and J shed 1 base, with 8 bases lying between them. The CDR3 covers 13 residues. The DNA for the CDR3 is TGTGCCAGCAGTGAACGAGAGAACACTGAAGCTTTCTTT. This encodes CASSERENTEAFF.

This clone is medium-sized within its sample. The J gene is TRBJ2-7, the V gene TRBV5-1; D ambiguous. Germline-derived CDR1 and CDR2 are SGHRS and YFSETQ. This CDR3 contains 14 residues. Trimming stripped 0 bases from V and 2 bases from J, with 9 bases between. CDR3 sequence reads: CASSLVVQPYEQYF. CDR3 sequence (DNA): TGCGCCAGCAGCTTGGTAGTACAGCCCTACGAGCAGTACTTC.

The V gene is TRBV19, the J gene TRBJ2-1; D remains ambiguous. This CDR3 comprises 15 residues. Germline CDR1 LNHDA, CDR2 SQIVND (reference sequence). V lost 3 bases to trimming and J lost 9 bases, with 18 bases between them. CDR3 protein: CASSIGQWNIPEQFF. The CDR3, as DNA: TGTGCCAGTAGTATCGGCCAATGGAACATACCTGAGCAGTTCTTC.

J is TRBJ1-3 and V is TRBV7-9; D gene ambiguous. With 3 bases removed from V and 1 base from J, the gap between germline ends came to 10 bases. Germline CDR1 and CDR2: SEHNR and FQNEAQ (reference sequence). CDR3 length: 15 amino acids. The DNA for the CDR3 is TGTGCCAGCAGCTTTTTCAAGTGGTCTGGAAACACCATATATTTT. Amino acids: CASSFFKWSGNTIYF.

The chain recombines TRBV7-9 with TRBJ2-5; tentatively, D is TRBD1 (6 bases). The CDR3 sequence is 14 residues long. V dropped 5 bases and J dropped 5 bases, with 15 bases sitting between them. CDR1 and CDR2 from the germline V gene are SEHNR and FQNEAQ (reference sequence). CDR3 sequence: CASSHPGARETQYF. The CDR3 DNA reads TGTGCCAGCAGCCACCCAGGGGCAAGGGAGACCCAGTACTTC.

This clone was counted between two and nine times. This chain connects TRBV10-1 to TRBJ2-7, with D perhaps assigned TRBD1 or TRBD2 (7 bases each). There are 15 residues in the CDR3. Germline-derived CDR1 and CDR2 are WNHNN and SYGVQD (reference sequence). V lost 6 bases and J lost 3, with 18 bases in between. This CDR3 is CASSEEGAGVYEQYF. The DNA for the CDR3 is TGCGCCAGCAGCGAAGAGGGGGCGGGAGTCTACGAGCAGTACTTC.